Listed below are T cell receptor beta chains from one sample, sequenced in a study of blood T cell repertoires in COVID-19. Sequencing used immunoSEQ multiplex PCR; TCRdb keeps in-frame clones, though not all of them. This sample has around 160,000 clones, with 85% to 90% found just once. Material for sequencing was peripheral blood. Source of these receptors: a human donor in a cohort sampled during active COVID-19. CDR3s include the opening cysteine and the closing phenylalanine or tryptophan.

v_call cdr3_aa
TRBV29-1 CSVEDNTGREQYF
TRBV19 CASSVQGLAGKETQYF
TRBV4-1 CASSQDPWGRAPQHF
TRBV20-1 CSAHSQETQYF
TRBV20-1 CSVSFVDTQYF
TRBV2 CASSEMAGGHEQYF
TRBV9 CASNHREGYEQYF
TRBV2 CASSDRGQGPTNSPLHF
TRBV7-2 CASNKQGTVNYGYTF
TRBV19 CASSPTPDRANEQFF
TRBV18 CASSPPNRGAKNIQYF
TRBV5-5 CASSLIGGGANQPQHF
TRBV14 CASSQEISETGYGYTF
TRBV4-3 CASSQDPLNTGELFF
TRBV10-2 CVSTQDRGLEQYF
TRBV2 CASRKGQGGNQPQHF
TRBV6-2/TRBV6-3 CASSYREQPSAQWESEQFF
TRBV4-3 CASSQDWLAGARDTQYF
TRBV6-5 CASRDRGVNEQYF
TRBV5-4 CASSGYTGNGELFF
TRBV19 CASTNAGASWQYF
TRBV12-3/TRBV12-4 CASRGDEKLFF
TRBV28 CASSFTPTGRGEQFF
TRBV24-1 CATSEWGVPHNEQFF
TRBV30 CAWARGGGGKLFF
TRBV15 CATSRGRRGYEQYF
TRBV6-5 CASSRGGSGGNEQYF
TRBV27 CASSFRGGAGNTIYF
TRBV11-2 CASSLDTRDTEAFF
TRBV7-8 CASSLDTGEEKLFF
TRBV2 CASSATGPVDSPLHF
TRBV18 CASSPPYSSSGNTIYF
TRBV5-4 CASRQDSGTGIDEQYF
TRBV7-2 CASSSGQGTEKLFF
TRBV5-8 CASSSGTGGSETQYF
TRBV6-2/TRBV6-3 CASSYSSGLAGGETQYF
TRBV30 CAWSDLFRGVTDTQYF
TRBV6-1 CASSEARGTGEFF
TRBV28 CASYLQGAGTDTQYF
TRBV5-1 CASSSLGRATDTQYF
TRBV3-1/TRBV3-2 CATKTTGTSGSTDTQYF
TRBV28 CASSSTLRGYGNTIYF
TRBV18 CASSPQGLAPYNEQFF
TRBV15 CATSTDRGLGQPQHF
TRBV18 CASSPTGTGPGGTNEQFF
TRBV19 CASSTIRTVYGYTF
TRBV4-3 CASSQWRGDTEAFF
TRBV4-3 CASSQDRRGGYEQYF
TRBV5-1 CASSRLPGPSNSPLHF
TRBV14 CASSSLAGVQETQYF
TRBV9 CASSPQGNGNTIYF
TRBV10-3 CAIKETGGDEQYF
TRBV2 CASRTTRTTGELFF
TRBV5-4 CASSHGTSPNTGELFF
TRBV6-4 CASSVEPGSHEQYF